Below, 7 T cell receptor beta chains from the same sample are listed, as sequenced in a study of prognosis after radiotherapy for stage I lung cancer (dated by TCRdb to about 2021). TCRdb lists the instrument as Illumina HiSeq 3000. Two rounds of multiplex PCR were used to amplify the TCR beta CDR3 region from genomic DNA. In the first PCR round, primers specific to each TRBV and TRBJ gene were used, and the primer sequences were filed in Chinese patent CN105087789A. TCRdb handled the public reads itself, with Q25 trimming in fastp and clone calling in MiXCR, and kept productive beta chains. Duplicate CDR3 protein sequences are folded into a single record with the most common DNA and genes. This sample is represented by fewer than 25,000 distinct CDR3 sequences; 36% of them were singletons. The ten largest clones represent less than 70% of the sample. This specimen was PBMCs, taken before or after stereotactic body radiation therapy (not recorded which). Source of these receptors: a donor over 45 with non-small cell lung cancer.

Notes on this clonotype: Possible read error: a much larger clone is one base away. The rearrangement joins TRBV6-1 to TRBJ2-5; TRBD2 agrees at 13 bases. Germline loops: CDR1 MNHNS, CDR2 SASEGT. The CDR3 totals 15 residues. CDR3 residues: CASRRLAGGQESQYF. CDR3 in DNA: TGTGCCAGCAGAAGACTAGCGGGGGGACAAGAGTCCCAGTACTTC.

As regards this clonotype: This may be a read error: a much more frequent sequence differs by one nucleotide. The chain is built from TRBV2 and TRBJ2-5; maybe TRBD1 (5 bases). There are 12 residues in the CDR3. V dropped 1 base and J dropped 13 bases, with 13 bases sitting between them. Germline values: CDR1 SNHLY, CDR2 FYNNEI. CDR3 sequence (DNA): TGTGCCAGCAGTGAAGGGGGCAGTGGCCGGTACTTC. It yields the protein CASSEGGSGRYF.

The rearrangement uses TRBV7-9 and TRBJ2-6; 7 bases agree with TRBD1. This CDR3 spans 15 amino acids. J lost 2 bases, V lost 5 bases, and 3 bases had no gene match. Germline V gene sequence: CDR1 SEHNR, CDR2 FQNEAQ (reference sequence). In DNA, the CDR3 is TGTGCCAGCAGCCGGGGACAGCCTGGGGCCAACGTCCTGACTTTC. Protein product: CASSRGQPGANVLTF.

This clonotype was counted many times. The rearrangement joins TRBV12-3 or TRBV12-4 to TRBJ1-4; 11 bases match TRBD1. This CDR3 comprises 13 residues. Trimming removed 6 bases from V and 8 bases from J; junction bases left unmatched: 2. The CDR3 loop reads CASRGQGGEKLFF. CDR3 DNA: TGTGCCAGCAGGGGACAGGGGGGCGAAAAACTGTTTTTT.

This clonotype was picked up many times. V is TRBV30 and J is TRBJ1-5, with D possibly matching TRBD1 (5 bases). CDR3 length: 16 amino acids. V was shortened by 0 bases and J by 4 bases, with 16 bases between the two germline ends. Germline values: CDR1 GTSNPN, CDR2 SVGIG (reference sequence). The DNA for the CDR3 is TGTGCCTGGAGTGTACAAGGACACCCGGGGAATCAGCCCCAGCATTTT. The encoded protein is CAWSVQGHPGNQPQHF.

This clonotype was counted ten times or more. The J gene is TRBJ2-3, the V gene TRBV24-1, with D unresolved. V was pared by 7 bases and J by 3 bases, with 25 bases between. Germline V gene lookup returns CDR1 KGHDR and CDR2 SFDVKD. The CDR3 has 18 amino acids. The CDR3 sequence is CATRSSKVDPALTDTQYF. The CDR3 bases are TGTGCCACCAGATCTAGTAAGGTCGACCCCGCCCTAACAGATACGCAGTATTTT.

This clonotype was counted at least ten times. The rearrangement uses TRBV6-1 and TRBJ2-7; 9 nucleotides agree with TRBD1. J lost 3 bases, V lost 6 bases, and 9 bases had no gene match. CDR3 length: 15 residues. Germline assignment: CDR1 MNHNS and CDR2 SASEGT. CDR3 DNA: TGTGCCAGCAGACAACCGGGACAGGGATTCTACGAGCAGTACTTC. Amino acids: CASRQPGQGFYEQYF.